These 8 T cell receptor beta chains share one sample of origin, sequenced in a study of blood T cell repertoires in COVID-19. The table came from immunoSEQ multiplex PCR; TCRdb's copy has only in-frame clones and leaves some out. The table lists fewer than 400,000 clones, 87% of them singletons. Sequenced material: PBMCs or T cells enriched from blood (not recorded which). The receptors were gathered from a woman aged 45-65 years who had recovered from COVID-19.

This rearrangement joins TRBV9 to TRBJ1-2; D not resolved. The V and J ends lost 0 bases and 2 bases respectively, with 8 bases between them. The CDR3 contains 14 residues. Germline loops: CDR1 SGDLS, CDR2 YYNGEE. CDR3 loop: CASSVDLANYGYTF. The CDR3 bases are TGTGCCAGCAGCGTAGATTTAGCGAACTATGGCTACACCTTC.

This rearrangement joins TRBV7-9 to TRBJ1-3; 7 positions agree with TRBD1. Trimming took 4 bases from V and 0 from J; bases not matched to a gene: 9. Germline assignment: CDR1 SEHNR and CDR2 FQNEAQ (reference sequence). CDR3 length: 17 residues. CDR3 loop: CASSSSPGTDSGNTIYF. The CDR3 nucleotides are TGTGCCAGCAGCTCTAGTCCCGGGACAGACTCTGGAAACACCATATATTTT.

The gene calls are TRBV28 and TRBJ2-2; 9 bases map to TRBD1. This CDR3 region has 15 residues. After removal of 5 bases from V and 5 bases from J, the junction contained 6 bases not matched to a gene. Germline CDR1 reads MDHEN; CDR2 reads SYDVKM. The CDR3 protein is CASSPPGQGTGELFF. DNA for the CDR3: TGTGCCAGCAGTCCACCGGGACAGGGTACCGGGGAGCTGTTTTTT.

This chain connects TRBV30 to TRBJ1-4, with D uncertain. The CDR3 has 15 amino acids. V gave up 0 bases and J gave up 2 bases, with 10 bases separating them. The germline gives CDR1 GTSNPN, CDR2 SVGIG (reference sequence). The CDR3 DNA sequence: TGTGCCTGGAGTGTTCGCGCGCTGACTAATGAAAAACTGTTTTTT. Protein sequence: CAWSVRALTNEKLFF. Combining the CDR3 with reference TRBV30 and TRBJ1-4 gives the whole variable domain SQTIHQWPATLVQPVGSPLSLECTVEGTSNPNLYWYRQAAGRGLQLLFYSVGIGQISSEVPQNLSASRPQDRQFILSSKKLLLSDSGFYLCAWSVRALTNEKLFFGSGTQLSVL.

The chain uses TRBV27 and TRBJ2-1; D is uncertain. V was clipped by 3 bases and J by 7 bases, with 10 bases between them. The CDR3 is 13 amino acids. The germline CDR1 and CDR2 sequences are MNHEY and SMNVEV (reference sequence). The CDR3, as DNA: TGTGCCAGCAGTTTTTCCAGTGTAAATGAGCAGTTCTTC. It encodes CASSFSSVNEQFF.

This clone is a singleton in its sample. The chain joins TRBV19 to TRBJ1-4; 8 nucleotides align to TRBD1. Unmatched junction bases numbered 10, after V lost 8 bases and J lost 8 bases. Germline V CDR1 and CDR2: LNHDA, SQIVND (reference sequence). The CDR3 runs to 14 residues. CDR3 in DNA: TGTGCCAGTCGACAAGTCAACAGGGGGGAAAAACTGTTTTTT. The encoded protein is CASRQVNRGEKLFF.

The CDR3 nucleotides read TGTGCCAGCAGTGACAGCCCTCTGGGAGTGGCTGAAGCTTTCTTT. Translating it yields CASSDSPLGVAEAFF. The V call is TRBV6-1, the J call TRBJ1-1; no clear D. Trimming removed 3 bases at V and 6 bases at J, with 17 bases between. The V gene's germline CDR1 is MNHNS and CDR2 SASEGT. The CDR3 is 15 residues long.

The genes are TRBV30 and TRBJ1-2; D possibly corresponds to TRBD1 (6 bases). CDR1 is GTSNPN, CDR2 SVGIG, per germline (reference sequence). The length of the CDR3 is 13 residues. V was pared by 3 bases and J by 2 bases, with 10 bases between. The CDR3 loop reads CAWSPTGNYGYTF. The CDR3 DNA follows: TGTGCCTGGAGCCCTACAGGGAACTATGGCTACACCTTC.